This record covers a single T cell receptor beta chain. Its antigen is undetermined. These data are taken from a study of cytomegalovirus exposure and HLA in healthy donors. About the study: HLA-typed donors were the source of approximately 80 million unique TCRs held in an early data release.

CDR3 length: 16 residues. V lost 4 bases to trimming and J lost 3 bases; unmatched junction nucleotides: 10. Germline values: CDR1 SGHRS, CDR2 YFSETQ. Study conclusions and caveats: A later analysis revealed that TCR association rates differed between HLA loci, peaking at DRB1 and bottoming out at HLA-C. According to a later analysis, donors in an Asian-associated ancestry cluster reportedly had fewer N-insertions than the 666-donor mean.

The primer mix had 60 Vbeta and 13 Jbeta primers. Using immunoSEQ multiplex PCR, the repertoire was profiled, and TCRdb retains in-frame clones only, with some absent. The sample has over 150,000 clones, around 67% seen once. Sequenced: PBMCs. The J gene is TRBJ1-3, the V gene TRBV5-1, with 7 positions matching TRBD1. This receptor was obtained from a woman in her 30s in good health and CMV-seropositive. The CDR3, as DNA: TGCGCCAGCAGCAGTACCACAGGGGCCCTTGGAAACACCATATATTTT. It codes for CASSSTTGALGNTIYF.